Listed below are T cell receptor beta chains from one sample, sequenced in a study of T-cell reconstitution after alpha-beta-depleted transplantation in children. Via MiXCR, TCRdb re-called the PCR reads, giving one row per CDR3 protein. The data hold some 300,000 distinct CDR3 sequences, with roughly 7.8% observed a single time. Specimen: peripheral blood, collected 360 days after TCRalphabeta/CD19-depleted stem cell transplant. The receptor source for this set is a female patient aged 2-10 years who had a stem cell transplant for Fanconi anemia, so the T cells may come from the graft donor. CDR3s include the opening cysteine and the closing phenylalanine or tryptophan. Fields, in order: D gene, J gene, V gene, clone size, CDR3 DNA, CDR3 protein. A D gene is named only where the DNA matches it firmly. Size is stated for part of the rows, as once, few or many counts, or as a class when the clone is expanded.

- | TRBJ1-5 | TRBV6-1 | - | TGTGCCAGCAGTGAGGGGAGTAGTCAGCCCCAGCATTTT | CASSEGSSQPQHF
- | TRBJ2-2 | TRBV10-3 | many | TGTGCCATCAGTGAGGCCGGGGCGAACACCGGGGAGCTGTTTTTT | CAISEAGANTGELFF
- | TRBJ2-6 | TRBV4-2 | many | TGTGCCAGCAGTCCCCTCGGTGGATGGTCTGATAGCTCTGGGGCCAACGTCCTGACTTTC | CASSPLGGWSDSSGANVLTF
- | TRBJ2-2 | TRBV27 | many | TGTGCCAGCAGTTCAGACGGGGAGCTGTTTTTT | CASSSDGELFF
- | TRBJ1-6 | TRBV7-9 | - | TGTGCCAGCAGCGTAGGTGGGGGCATTTCACCCCTCCACTTT | CASSVGGGISPLHF
- | TRBJ2-5 | TRBV6-5 | few | TGTGCCAGCAGTTCCCCCGCGGGGCTAGTGGGTCAAGAGACCCAGTACTTC | CASSSPAGLVGQETQYF
TRBD2 | TRBJ2-3 | TRBV6-1 | many | TGTGCCAGCTGCGGGGGGCCGTATAGCACAGATACGCAGTATTTT | CASCGGPYSTDTQYF
- | TRBJ1-5 | TRBV20-1 | - | TGCAGTGCCCTCGCCCACTTCATAAGCAATCAGCCCCAGCATTTT | CSALAHFISNQPQHF
- | TRBJ2-1 | TRBV12-3/TRBV12-4 | many | TGTGCCAGCAGTACCCGACAGTTTTCCTACAATGAGCAGTTCTTC | CASSTRQFSYNEQFF
- | TRBJ1-1 | TRBV6-5 | many | TGTGCCAGCAGTTACCCGGCGGGAGGGAGGACTGAAGCTTTCTTT | CASSYPAGGRTEAFF
- | TRBJ1-5 | TRBV6-2/TRBV6-3 | few | TGTGCCAGCAGTTACTCGACTAGTTCAGGGCCCTATGCTCGTCAGCCCCAGCATTTT | CASSYSTSSGPYARQPQHF
- | TRBJ2-1 | TRBV18 | - | TGTGCCAGCTCACCTATGACAGCCTACAATGAGCAGTTCTTC | CASSPMTAYNEQFF
- | TRBJ2-3 | TRBV20-1 | - | TGCAGTGTGGCAGGCCAAGGTACGCAGTATTTT | CSVAGQGTQYF
- | TRBJ2-5 | TRBV30 | - | TGTGCCTGGAGTGTCAAGAGAAACGCACAAGAGACCCAGTACTTC | CAWSVKRNAQETQYF
- | TRBJ1-1 | TRBV7-9 | - | TGTGCCAGCAGCTTAGAGTCCAGGCTGAACACTGAAGCTTTCTTT | CASSLESRLNTEAFF
TRBD1 | TRBJ2-7 | TRBV20-1 | many | TGCAGTGCTAGAGAGGGGACAGGGTGGTACGAGCAGTACTTC | CSAREGTGWYEQYF
TRBD2 | TRBJ2-3 | TRBV4-3 | many | TGCGCCAGCAGCCAAGACGGAGTAGCGGGGGAAGGGAGCGCAGATACGCAGTATTTT | CASSQDGVAGEGSADTQYF
- | TRBJ1-3 | TRBV12-3/TRBV12-4 | many | TGTGCCAGCAGTATTGGAAACACCATATATTTT | CASSIGNTIYF
- | TRBJ1-6 | TRBV28 | - | TGTGCCAGCAGTTTGGTATGGAGGGGGAATTCACCCCTCCACTTT | CASSLVWRGNSPLHF
TRBD1 | TRBJ1-1 | TRBV3-1 | many | TGTGCCAGCAGCCCCACAGGGGACAGGGGATCGAACACTGAAGCTTTCTTT | CASSPTGDRGSNTEAFF
- | TRBJ1-2 | TRBV30 | - | TGTGCCTGGAGTCAGTGGGGAGACTATGGCTACACCTTC | CAWSQWGDYGYTF
- | TRBJ2-3 | TRBV29-1 | many | TGCAGCGTTGAAGAACCCAACACAGATACGCAGTATTTT | CSVEEPNTDTQYF
- | TRBJ2-7 | TRBV20-1 | many | TGCAGTGCTCACCGGGGCTACGAGCAGTACTTC | CSAHRGYEQYF